This T cell receptor (beta chain) was captured in a study of OX40 agonist ivuxolimab in advanced cancers. Study context: Ivuxolimab, an agonistic anti-OX40 (CD134) antibody, was given to patients. Three dose-escalation patients had partial responses: one with hepatocellular carcinoma and two with cutaneous melanoma. A mean age of around 66 years, range about 20 to 79, was recorded, and approximately 79% were male.

The data were produced by immunoSEQ multiplex PCR, yet TCRdb's version contains in-frame clones alone and is incomplete. The data contain about 64,000 clones, roughly 84% of them singletons. The germline gives CDR1 MNHEY, CDR2 SVGAGI. The CDR3 is 15 residues long. After removal of 9 bases from V and 3 bases from J, the junction contained 10 bases not matched to a gene. The sample was CD4+ or CD8+ T cells sorted from blood, taken in a trial of the OX40 agonist ivuxolimab. This sequence was found in an adult with an advanced solid tumor such as melanoma, head and neck, liver or kidney cancer. The rearrangement uses TRBV6-5 and TRBJ1-1, with 10 bases that match TRBD1. The CDR3 is CASLRDRGFDTEAFF. The CDR3 DNA reads as TGTGCCAGTCTCCGGGACAGGGGTTTTGACACTGAAGCTTTCTTT.